This TCR beta chain was recorded in a study of T-cell reconstitution after alpha-beta-depleted transplantation in children. The junction had 7 bases not matched to a gene; V was cut back by 10 bases and J by 4 bases. CDR3 length: 14 residues. Germline V gene lookup returns CDR1 WSHSY and CDR2 SAAADI. As it was prepared, the TCRbeta library received unique molecular identifiers. TCRdb redid the calling of the PCR reads with MiXCR, one entry per CDR3 protein. The sample holds roughly 300,000 distinct CDR3 sequences; 9.9% are singletons and the top ten take about 9.5%. This clonotype was seen a few times.

The material was PBMCs from the stem cell graft donor, obtained from the stem cell graft. V usage is TRBV10-2 and J usage is TRBJ2-1; TRBD1 agrees at 10 bases. This sequence originates from a human donor who donated a stem cell graft to a child with SCID. The CDR3 loop reads CATQPGQGYNEQFF. CDR3 nucleotide sequence: TGCGCCACACAACCGGGACAGGGGTACAATGAGCAGTTCTTC.